Reported below is one T cell receptor (beta chain). This sample was taken from a study of blood T cells in healthy people across ages. It was with a sample-barcoded 5' primer and a J-beta primer mix that a second PCR of about 7 to 12 cycles was run. TCRdb used MiXCR to reprocess the 5' RACE reads, holding one entry per CDR3 protein. The table records 1 million or so distinct CDR3 sequences, around 25% of them present only once. The CDR3 is 16 amino acids. Germline V gene sequence: CDR1 MNHNS, CDR2 SASEGT. Between the trimmed V and J ends, which lost 3 bases and 3 bases, there was a span of 14 bases. A further study also used this sample, focusing on T cells of mothers and their children.

The sample was blood. V usage is TRBV6-1 and J usage is TRBJ1-4, with D maybe TRBD1 (5 bases). This TCR derives from a girl aged 2 to 10 in good health. CDR3 sequence: CASSDYGGWANEKLFF. The CDR3 DNA reads as TGTGCCAGCAGTGATTACGGGGGATGGGCTAATGAAAAACTGTTTTTT.